This TCR beta chain came from a study of blood T cell repertoires in COVID-19. The wider study: The samples span acute and convalescent COVID-19 from the United States, Italy and Spain. Nucleic acid was either cDNA or gDNA, and it came from T cells, B-cell-depleted T cells, or PBMCs.

This clone has only one observation. Within the sample, other DNA sequences also encode this same CDR3. Authors' analysis steps: Reference gene primer amplification gave nucleated cell count estimates. Some clones are missing from TCRdb's copy, which holds only in-frame ones; the method was immunoSEQ multiplex PCR. V and J calls and clone size are given by that table; D and trimming were obtained from the DNA. The sample has about 160,000 clones, around 90% seen once. This CDR3 region has 12 residues. V lost 2 bases to trimming and J lost 6 bases, with 8 bases between them. Per the germline V gene, CDR1 is WSHSY and CDR2 is SAAADI.

The V call is TRBV10-2, the J call TRBJ2-7, with a tentative D call TRBD1 (5 bases). The TCR comes from a woman aged 55-70 years with active or convalescent COVID-19. Sequencing was done on a sample of peripheral blood. The CDR3 protein is CASSESRGEQYF. The CDR3, as DNA: TGCGCCAGCAGTGAGAGTAGGGGCGAGCAGTACTTC.